These 10 T cell receptor beta chains share one sample of origin, sequenced in a study of T cells in Graves' hyperthyroidism and ophthalmopathy. Regions amplified from RNA transcripts were the TCR beta CDR3 regions. A set of HTBI primers served as the primers for a first-round RT-PCR of the TCR CDR3. TCRdb re-called the multiplex PCR reads with MiXCR, one entry per CDR3 protein. The data hold around 300,000 distinct CDR3 sequences, with about 15% observed a single time. The source material was blood. These receptors were taken from a woman in her 30s with Graves' hyperthyroidism.

In this sample, this clonotype turned up many times. V gene TRBV5-1 combines with J gene TRBJ2-5; 7 bases map to TRBD1. This CDR3 has 14 residues. Germline loops: CDR1 SGHRS, CDR2 YFSETQ. With V trimmed by 2 bases and J by 2 bases, 3 bases remained unmatched. CDR3 DNA: TGCGCCAGCAGCTTACAGGGGTATCAAGAGACCCAGTACTTC. Protein sequence: CASSLQGYQETQYF.

The chain recombines TRBV30 with TRBJ2-7; D is perhaps TRBD1 or TRBD2 (5 bases each). The ends were cut back, 7 bases at V and 0 bases at J, with 13 bases in the middle. The CDR3 extends over 13 amino acids. Germline V gives CDR1 GTSNPN, CDR2 SVGIG (reference sequence). Here the CDR3 reads CAFRDGSSYEQYF. CDR3 nucleotides: TGTGCCTTCCGGGACGGGTCCTCCTACGAGCAGTACTTC.

The CDR3 region is CASRQTSGRYEQYF. Written as DNA, the CDR3 is TGTGCCAGCAGACAAACTAGCGGGAGATACGAGCAGTACTTC. The gene calls are TRBV28 and TRBJ2-7; 11 bases align to TRBD2. CDR3 length: 14 residues. Looked up from germline, CDR1 is MDHEN and CDR2 is SYDVKM. The trim removed 6 bases at V and 4 bases at J, leaving 5 bases unmatched.

This clonotype was counted a few times. The rearrangement joins TRBV6-1 to TRBJ2-5; possibly TRBD1 for D (6 bases). Trimming shortened V by 6 bases and J by 6 bases, and 14 bases separated the two germline ends. Germline V gene sequence: CDR1 MNHNS, CDR2 SASEGT. There are 13 residues in the CDR3. Here the CDR3 DNA reads TGTGCCAGCAGCCAACCCAGGGGAAAGACCCAGTACTTC. Its translation is CASSQPRGKTQYF.

This clonotype has a count of ten or more. The gene calls are TRBV7-2 and TRBJ2-5; 11 nucleotides agree with TRBD2. V lost 5 bases, J lost 5 bases, and 7 bases stayed unmatched. CDR3 size: 15 residues. Germline values: CDR1 SGHTA, CDR2 FQGNSA. This chain's CDR3 is CASSRRLAGRETQYF. The CDR3 coding sequence is TGTGCCAGCAGCAGGCGACTAGCGGGACGGGAGACCCAGTACTTC.

The V gene is TRBV5-4, the J gene TRBJ2-5; 8 bases line up with TRBD2. The junction had 13 bases not matched to a gene; V was cut back by 7 bases and J by 5 bases. Germline assignment: CDR1 SGHNT and CDR2 YYREEE (reference sequence). This CDR3 contains 15 residues. CDR3 in amino acids: CASGPPAGGLETQYF. CDR3 nucleotides: TGTGCCAGCGGACCTCCGGCGGGAGGTCTGGAGACCCAGTACTTC.

The chain joins TRBV19 to TRBJ1-1, with D tentatively TRBD1 (6 bases). V lost 3 bases to trimming and J lost 5 bases, with 16 bases between them. The CDR3 is 15 residues long. The germline V gene has CDR1 LNHDA and CDR2 SQIVND (reference sequence). The CDR3: CASSMSGGARTEAFF. The CDR3, as DNA: TGTGCCAGTAGTATGAGCGGGGGGGCAAGGACTGAAGCTTTCTTT.

The rearrangement links TRBV4-3 to TRBJ2-7; weak D call: TRBD2 (7 bases). V was trimmed by 0 bases and J by 6 bases, leaving 15 bases between them. The CDR3 is 15 residues long. Per germline, CDR1 LGHNA and CDR2 YSLEER. For the CDR3, the DNA is TGCGCCAGCAGCCAAGATTCATCCGGGGGGCGCGAGCAGTACTTC. It translates to CASSQDSSGGREQYF.

This clonotype was seen at least ten times. The chain is built from TRBV28 and TRBJ2-7; D is uncertain. This CDR3 has 13 amino acids. The V end lost 2 bases, the J end lost 2 bases, and 7 bases lay between the germline ends. Germline V gene lookup returns CDR1 MDHEN and CDR2 SYDVKM. The CDR3 DNA sequence: TGTGCCAGCAGTTTAGCCCGACCCTACGAGCAGTACTTC. This translates into CASSLARPYEQYF. Supplemented by reference TRBV28 and TRBJ2-7, the full variable domain reads DVKVTQSSRYLVKRTGEKVFLECVQDMDHENMFWYRQDPGLGLRLIYFSYDVKMKEKGDIPEGYSVSREKKERFSLILESASTNQTSMYLCASSLARPYEQYFGPGTRLTVT.

For this clonotype: This may be a read error: a much more frequent sequence differs by one nucleotide. The chain carries TRBV24-1 and TRBJ1-4; 9 nucleotides align to TRBD1. Germline loops: CDR1 KGHDR, CDR2 SFDVKD. This CDR3 comprises 15 residues. The CDR3 sequence: CATSDAGQGSEKLLF. As DNA, the CDR3 is TGTGCCACCAGTGACGCAGGACAGGGGAGTGAAAAACTGCTTTTT.